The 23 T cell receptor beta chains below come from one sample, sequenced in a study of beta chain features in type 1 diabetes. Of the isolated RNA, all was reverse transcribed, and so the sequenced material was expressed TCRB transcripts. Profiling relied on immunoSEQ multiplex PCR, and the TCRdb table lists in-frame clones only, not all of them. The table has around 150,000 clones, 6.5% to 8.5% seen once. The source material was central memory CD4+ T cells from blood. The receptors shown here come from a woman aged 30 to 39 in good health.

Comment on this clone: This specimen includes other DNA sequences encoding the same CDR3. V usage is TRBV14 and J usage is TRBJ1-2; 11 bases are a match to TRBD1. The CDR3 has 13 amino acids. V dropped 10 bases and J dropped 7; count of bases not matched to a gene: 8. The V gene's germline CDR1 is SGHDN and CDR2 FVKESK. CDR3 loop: CATTRDRGVGYTF. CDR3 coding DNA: TGTGCCACGACGCGGGACAGGGGGGTTGGCTACACCTTC.

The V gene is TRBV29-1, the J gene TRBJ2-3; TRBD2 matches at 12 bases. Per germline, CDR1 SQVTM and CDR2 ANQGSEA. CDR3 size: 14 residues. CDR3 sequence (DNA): TGCAGTGCTAGCGGGAGGGCAGGCACAGATACGCAGTATTTT. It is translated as CSASGRAGTDTQYF.

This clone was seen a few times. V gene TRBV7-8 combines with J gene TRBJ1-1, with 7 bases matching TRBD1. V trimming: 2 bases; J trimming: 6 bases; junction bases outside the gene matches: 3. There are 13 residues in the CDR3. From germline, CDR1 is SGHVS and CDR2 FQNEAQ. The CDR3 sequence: CASSLRGRPEAFF. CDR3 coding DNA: TGTGCCAGCAGCTTAAGGGGGCGGCCTGAAGCTTTCTTT.

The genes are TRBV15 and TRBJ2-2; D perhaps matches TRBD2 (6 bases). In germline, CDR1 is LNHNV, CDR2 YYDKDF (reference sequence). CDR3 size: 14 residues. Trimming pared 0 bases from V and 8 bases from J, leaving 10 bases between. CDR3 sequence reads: CATSRDEGRGELFF. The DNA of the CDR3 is TGTGCCACCAGCAGAGATGAGGGGAGGGGGGAGCTGTTTTTT.

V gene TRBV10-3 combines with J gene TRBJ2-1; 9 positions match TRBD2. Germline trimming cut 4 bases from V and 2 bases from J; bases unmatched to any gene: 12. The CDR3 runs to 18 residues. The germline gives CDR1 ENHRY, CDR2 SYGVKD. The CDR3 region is CAISGAGGPLYPYNEQFF. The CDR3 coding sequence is TGTGCCATCAGTGGGGCGGGAGGGCCGCTTTATCCCTACAATGAGCAGTTCTTC.

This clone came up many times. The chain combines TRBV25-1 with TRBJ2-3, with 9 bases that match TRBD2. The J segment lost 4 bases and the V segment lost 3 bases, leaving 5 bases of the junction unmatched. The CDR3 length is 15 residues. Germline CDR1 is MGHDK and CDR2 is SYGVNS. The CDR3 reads CASSDSGRHADTQYF. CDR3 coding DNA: TGTGCCAGCAGTGACAGCGGGAGGCACGCAGATACGCAGTATTTT.

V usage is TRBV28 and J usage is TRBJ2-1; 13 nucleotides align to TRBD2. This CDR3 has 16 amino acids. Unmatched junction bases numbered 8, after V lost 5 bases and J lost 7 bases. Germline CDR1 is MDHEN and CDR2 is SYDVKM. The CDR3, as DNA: TGTGCCAGCAGTCTGAGCACTAGCGGGAGGGTAAATGAGCAGTTCTTC. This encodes CASSLSTSGRVNEQFF.

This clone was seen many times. This CDR3 reads CARTKILAGDTQYF. CDR3 DNA: TGTGCCAGGACCAAAATCCTAGCGGGAGATACGCAGTATTTT. The gene calls are TRBV25-1 and TRBJ2-3, with 8 bases identical to TRBD2. The ends lost 9 bases at V and 5 bases at J; junction bases unmatched: 10. The CDR3 consists of 14 residues. Germline-derived CDR1 and CDR2 are MGHDK and SYGVNS.

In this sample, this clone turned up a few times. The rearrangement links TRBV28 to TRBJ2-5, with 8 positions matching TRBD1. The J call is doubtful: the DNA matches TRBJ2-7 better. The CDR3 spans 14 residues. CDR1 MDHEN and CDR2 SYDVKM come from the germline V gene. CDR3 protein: CASKPGQDRYEQYF. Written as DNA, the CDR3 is TGTGCCAGCAAACCGGGACAGGATCGCTACGAGCAGTACTTC.

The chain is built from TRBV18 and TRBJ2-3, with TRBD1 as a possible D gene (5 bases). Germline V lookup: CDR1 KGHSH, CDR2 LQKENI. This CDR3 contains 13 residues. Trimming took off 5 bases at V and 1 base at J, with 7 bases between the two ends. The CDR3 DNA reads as TGTGCCAGCTCAGGGGCAGGCACAGATACGCAGTATTTT. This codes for CASSGAGTDTQYF.

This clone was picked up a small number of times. The CDR3 protein is CASSIEGLAGPYEQYF. The CDR3 DNA follows: TGTGCCAGTAGTATTGAGGGCCTAGCGGGACCCTACGAGCAGTACTTC. The gene calls are TRBV19 and TRBJ2-7, with 9 bases matching TRBD2. V shed 3 bases and J 2 bases; nucleotides not matched to a gene: 8. Germline V gives CDR1 LNHDA, CDR2 SQIVND (reference sequence). There are 16 residues in the CDR3.

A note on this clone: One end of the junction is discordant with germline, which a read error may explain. The CDR3 DNA sequence: TGCGCCAGCAGCCAATGGCCTAGCAGATACGAGCAGTACTTC. Amino acid sequence: CASSQWPSRYEQYF. The rearrangement joins TRBV5-4 to TRBJ2-7; a possible D gene is TRBD2 (5 bases). This CDR3 contains 14 residues. The germline gives CDR1 SGHNT, CDR2 YYREEE (reference sequence).

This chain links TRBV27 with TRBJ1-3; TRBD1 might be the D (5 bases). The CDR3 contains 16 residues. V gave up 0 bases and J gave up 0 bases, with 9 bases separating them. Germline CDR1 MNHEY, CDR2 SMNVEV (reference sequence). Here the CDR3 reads CASSLSRRASGNTIYF. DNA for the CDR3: TGTGCCAGCAGTTTATCCCGCAGGGCCTCTGGAAACACCATATATTTT.

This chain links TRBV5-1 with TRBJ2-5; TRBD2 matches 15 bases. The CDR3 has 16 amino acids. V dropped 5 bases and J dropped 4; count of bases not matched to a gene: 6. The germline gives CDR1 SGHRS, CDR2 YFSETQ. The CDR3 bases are TGCGCCAGCAGGACCGGACTAGCGGGAGGGGGAGAGACCCAGTACTTC. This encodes CASRTGLAGGGETQYF.

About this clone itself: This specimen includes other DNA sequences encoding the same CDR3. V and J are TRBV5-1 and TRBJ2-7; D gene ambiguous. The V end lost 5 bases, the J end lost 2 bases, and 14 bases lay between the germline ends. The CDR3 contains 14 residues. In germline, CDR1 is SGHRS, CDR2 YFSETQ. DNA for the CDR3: TGCGCCAGCAGTTCGGCCTCAGGAACCTACGAGCAGTACTTC. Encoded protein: CASSSASGTYEQYF.

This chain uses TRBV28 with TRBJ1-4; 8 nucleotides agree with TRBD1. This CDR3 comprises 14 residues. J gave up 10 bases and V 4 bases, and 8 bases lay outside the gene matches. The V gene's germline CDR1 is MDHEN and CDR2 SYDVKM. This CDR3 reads CASSSNGQGGKLFF. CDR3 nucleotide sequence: TGTGCCAGCAGTTCCAACGGACAGGGTGGAAAACTGTTTTTT.

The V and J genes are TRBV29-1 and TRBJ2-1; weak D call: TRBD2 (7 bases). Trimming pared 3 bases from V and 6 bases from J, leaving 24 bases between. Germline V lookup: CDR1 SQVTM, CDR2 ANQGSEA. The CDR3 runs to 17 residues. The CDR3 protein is CSVERGYRVGRGNEQFF. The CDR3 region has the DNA TGCAGCGTTGAGCGGGGCTACAGGGTGGGGAGGGGCAATGAGCAGTTCTTC.

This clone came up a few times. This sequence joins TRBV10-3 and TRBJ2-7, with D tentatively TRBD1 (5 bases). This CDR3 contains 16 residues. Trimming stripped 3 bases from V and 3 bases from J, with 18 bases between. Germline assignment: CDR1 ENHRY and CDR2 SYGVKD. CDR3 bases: TGTGCCATCAGTGACTCAGTCGTACAGGTACTCTACGAGCAGTACTTC. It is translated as CAISDSVVQVLYEQYF.

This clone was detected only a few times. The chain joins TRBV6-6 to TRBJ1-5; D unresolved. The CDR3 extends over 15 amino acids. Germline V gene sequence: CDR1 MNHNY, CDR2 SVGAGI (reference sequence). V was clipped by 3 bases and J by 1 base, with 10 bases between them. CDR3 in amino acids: CASSYSSGSNQPQHF. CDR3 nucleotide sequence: TGTGCCAGCAGTTATTCTTCGGGGAGCAATCAGCCCCAGCATTTT.

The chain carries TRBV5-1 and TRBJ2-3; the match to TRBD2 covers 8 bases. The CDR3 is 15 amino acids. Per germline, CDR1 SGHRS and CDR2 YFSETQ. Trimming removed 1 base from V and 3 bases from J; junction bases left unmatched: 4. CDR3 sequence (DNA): TGCGCCAGCAGCTTGAGTCGGGGGGGGACAGATACGCAGTATTTT. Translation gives CASSLSRGGTDTQYF.

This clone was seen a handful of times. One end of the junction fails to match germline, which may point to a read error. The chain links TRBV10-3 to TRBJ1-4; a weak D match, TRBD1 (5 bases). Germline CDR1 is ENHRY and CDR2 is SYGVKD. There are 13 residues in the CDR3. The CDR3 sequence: CAITETVGEKLFF. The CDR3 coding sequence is TGTGCCATCACTGAGACAGTAGGTGAAAAACTGTTTTTT.

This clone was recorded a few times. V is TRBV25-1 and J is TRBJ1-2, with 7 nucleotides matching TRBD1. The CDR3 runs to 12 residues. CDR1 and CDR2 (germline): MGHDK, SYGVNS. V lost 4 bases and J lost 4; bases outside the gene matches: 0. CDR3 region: CASSAGGYGYTF. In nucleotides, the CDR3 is TGTGCCAGCAGTGCAGGGGGCTATGGCTACACCTTC.

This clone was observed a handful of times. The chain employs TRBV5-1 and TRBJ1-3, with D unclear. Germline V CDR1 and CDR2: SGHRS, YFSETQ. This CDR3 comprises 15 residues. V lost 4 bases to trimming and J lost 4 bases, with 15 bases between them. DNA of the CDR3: TGCGCCAGCAGCCCTGAACGGGGTGGCGGAAACACCATATATTTT. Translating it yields CASSPERGGGNTIYF.